This T cell receptor (beta chain) was sequenced for a study of T cell repertoires in cytomegalovirus infection. The wider study: Indications came from public TCR beta signatures; they pointed to CMV infection and to a matching HLA type. Points from the study as a whole: Accumulated public TCR beta family frequency recognized individuals carrying CMV together with the relevant HLA. Dominant in the ex vivo response were TCR beta clonotypes restricted by HLA-C and specific for CMV.

TCRdb used MiXCR to reprocess the reads, holding one entry per CDR3 protein. The repertoire consists of 290,000 or so distinct CDR3 sequences, with roughly 25% occurring once and the leading ten covering more than 11%. Notes on this clonotype: Its target is unknown.

CDR3 length equals 14 residues. V gave up 4 bases and J gave up 4 bases, with 15 bases separating them. Germline V gene data show CDR1 as SGHRS and CDR2 as YFSETQ. V and J are TRBV5-1 and TRBJ2-7, with a tentative D call TRBD1 (6 bases). The source is a human donor in good health (CMV status not recorded). Some clones in this sample may be carry-over from other donors' samples. Source material: PBMCs. The CDR3 is CASSLRQALYEQYF. CDR3 DNA sequence: TGCGCCAGCAGCCTACGACAGGCCTTATACGAGCAGTACTTC. The full variable domain, with the rest looked up from reference TRBV5-1 and TRBJ2-7, is KAGVTQTPRYLIKTRGQQVTLSCSPISGHRSVSWYQQTPGQGLQFLFEYFSETQRNKGNFPGRFSGRQFSNSRSEMNVSTLELGDSALYLCASSLRQALYEQYFGPGTRLTVT.